This entry is about one T cell receptor (beta chain). Trimming left V 1 base short and J 1 base short, with 13 bases between. The CDR3 runs to 16 residues. Looked up from germline, CDR1 is MGHRA and CDR2 is YSYEKL. Under the authors' procedure: The assay estimated nucleated cells by amplifying reference gene primers. Measured with immunoSEQ multiplex PCR; TCRdb has only the in-frame clones, and not every one. That table supplies the V and J calls and clone size; D and trimming were determined from the DNA. The sample holds around 26,000 clones, 80% to 85% seen once. The data were obtained in a study of blood T cell repertoires in COVID-19. Study-wide context: Samples representing acute and convalescent COVID-19 were sourced from the United States, Italy and Spain. In each case, the material was cDNA or gDNA derived from T cells, B-cell-depleted T cells, or PBMCs.

The sample taken for sequencing was peripheral blood. This receptor was obtained from a human donor in a cohort sampled during active COVID-19. This rearrangement joins TRBV4-1 to TRBJ1-1; D possibly corresponds to TRBD1 (6 bases). CDR3 DNA sequence: TGCGCCAGCAGCCAAGGCGGGGGGGGCGGGAACACTGAAGCTTTCTTT. It encodes CASSQGGGGGNTEAFF.